The 28 T cell receptor beta chains reported below all come from one sample, sequenced in a study of shared clonotypes between healthy human individuals. Clones were sequenced by immunoSEQ multiplex PCR, and TCRdb holds only the in-frame ones, with some missing. The sample comprises about 1 million clones, roughly 80% of which are singletons, and approximately 1.5% rests with the top ten. The sequenced material came from memory CD4+ T cells sorted from blood. Indicated subset: CD45RA-negative fraction. Receptors originate from a man between 18 and 35 years old in good health.

The chain joins TRBV28 to TRBJ1-2; 8 bases are a match to TRBD1. CDR1 and CDR2 from the germline V gene are MDHEN and SYDVKM. Trimming cost V 7 bases and J 4 bases; bases outside gene matches: 5. The CDR3 extends over 13 amino acids. CDR3 sequence: CASIDRGSYGYTF. The CDR3 nucleotides are TGTGCCAGCATAGACAGGGGAAGCTATGGCTACACCTTC.

This chain links TRBV9 with TRBJ2-3, with 7 bases aligning to TRBD1. The V gene's germline CDR1 is SGDLS and CDR2 YYNGEE. The CDR3 extends over 17 amino acids. The V and J ends lost 0 bases and 2 bases, in that order; junction bases with no gene match: 9. CDR3: CASSVATGTDFTDTQYF. CDR3 DNA sequence: TGTGCCAGCAGCGTAGCCACCGGGACAGACTTCACAGATACGCAGTATTTT.

V and J are TRBV30 and TRBJ2-7; 8 positions agree with TRBD1. Germline lookup yields CDR1 GTSNPN and CDR2 SVGIG (reference sequence). The CDR3 length is 13 residues. V gave up 2 bases and J gave up 4 bases; unmatched junction bases: 4. The CDR3 DNA is TGTGCCTGGAGTTCAGGGGGCGGTTACGAGCAGTACTTC. Translation: CAWSSGGGYEQYF. The full variable domain, completed using reference TRBV30 and TRBJ2-7, is SQTIHQWPATLVQPVGSPLSLECTVEGTSNPNLYWYRQAAGRGLQLLFYSVGIGQISSEVPQNLSASRPQDRQFILSSKKLLLSDSGFYLCAWSSGGGYEQYFGPGTRLTVT.

The rearrangement uses TRBV5-6 and TRBJ1-3; D remains unclear. Germline V lookup: CDR1 SGHDT, CDR2 YYEEEE. V lost 0 bases to trimming and J lost 4 bases, with 14 bases between them. The CDR3 extends over 16 amino acids. The CDR3 DNA reads as TGTGCCAGCAGCTTGGGGCTAATACAATCGGGAAACACCATATATTTT. This sequence encodes CASSLGLIQSGNTIYF.

V is TRBV7-2 and J is TRBJ2-2; weak D call: TRBD2 (5 bases). The CDR3 is made up of 15 amino acids. Germline assignment: CDR1 SGHTA and CDR2 FQGNSA. V was pared by 1 base and J by 3 bases, with 9 bases between. As DNA, the CDR3 is TGTGCCAGCAGCTTAGGGTCTAGCTACACCGGGGAGCTGTTTTTT. Its protein product is CASSLGSSYTGELFF.

This clone was counted a few times. The same CDR3 can be traced to other DNA sequences in this sample. The V gene is TRBV9, the J gene TRBJ2-7, with 10 positions matching TRBD2. The CDR3 contains 16 residues. Trimming cost V 4 bases and J 0 bases; bases outside gene matches: 7. From germline, CDR1 is SGDLS and CDR2 YYNGEE. The CDR3 here is CASSPQAGGPSYEQYF. DNA for the CDR3: TGTGCCAGCAGCCCCCAAGCGGGAGGGCCCTCCTACGAGCAGTACTTC.

The chain carries TRBV2 and TRBJ1-2, with 9 bases lining up with TRBD1. The germline V gene has CDR1 SNHLY and CDR2 FYNNEI. Trimming cost V 7 bases and J 4 bases; bases outside gene matches: 10. The CDR3 loop spans 15 amino acids. The CDR3 DNA reads as TGTGCCAGCATCTTACCGGACAGGGGCGCCTATGGCTACACCTTC. It codes for CASILPDRGAYGYTF. Filled out from reference TRBV2 and TRBJ1-2, the complete variable domain reads EPEVTQTPSHQVTQMGQEVILRCVPISNHLYFYWYRQILGQKVEFLVSFYNNEISEKSEIFDDQFSVERPDGSNFTLKIRSTKLEDSAMYFCASILPDRGAYGYTFGSGTRLTVV.

The CDR3, as DNA: TGTGCCAGCTCACTGGGACTGACCCAAGAGACCCAGTACTTC. Protein sequence: CASSLGLTQETQYF. The chain combines TRBV18 with TRBJ2-5; D is perhaps TRBD2 (6 bases). The CDR3 is 14 residues long. Per germline, CDR1 KGHSH and CDR2 LQKENI. V lost 4 bases, J lost 1 base, and 10 bases lay in between.

The J gene is TRBJ2-1, the V gene TRBV5-1; 13 bases map to TRBD2. Unmatched junction bases numbered 8, after V lost 6 bases and J lost 8 bases. CDR3 length equals 15 residues. Germline V lookup: CDR1 SGHRS, CDR2 YFSETQ. CDR3 in amino acids: CASKLAGGFGDEQFF. CDR3 bases: TGCGCCAGCAAACTAGCGGGAGGGTTTGGGGATGAGCAGTTCTTC.

The rearrangement joins TRBV6-1 to TRBJ1-5, with 9 positions matching TRBD1. The CDR3 contains 13 residues. Germline trimming cut 6 bases from V and 9 bases from J; bases unmatched to any gene: 6. Per the germline V gene, CDR1 is MNHNS and CDR2 is SASEGT. DNA for the CDR3: TGTGCCAGCAGAACAGGGGGCCTCACGCCCCAGCATTTT. Protein sequence: CASRTGGLTPQHF.

This rearrangement joins TRBV11-2 to TRBJ1-1; perhaps TRBD1 as D (5 bases). Germline assignment: CDR1 SGHAT and CDR2 FQNNGV. Deletions cut 4 bases from V and 5 bases from J, with 11 bases between. This CDR3 is 13 amino acids long. The CDR3 spells CASSSPGKTEAFF. The CDR3 coding sequence is TGTGCCAGCAGCTCTCCAGGGAAAACTGAAGCTTTCTTT.

This clone was counted only a few times. The chain employs TRBV5-1 and TRBJ1-1; 7 positions agree with TRBD1. Trimming cost V 3 bases and J 0 bases; bases outside gene matches: 8. Looked up from germline, CDR1 is SGHRS and CDR2 is YFSETQ. This CDR3 has 16 residues. CDR3 in DNA: TGCGCCAGCAGCTACGACAGGGCTGGGGTGAACACTGAAGCTTTCTTT. Protein sequence: CASSYDRAGVNTEAFF.

The genes are TRBV5-4 and TRBJ2-2, with 9 bases fitting TRBD2. The V segment lost 2 bases and the J segment 5 bases; nucleotides outside the gene matches: 7. CDR3 size: 16 residues. Germline V CDR1 and CDR2: SGHNT, YYREEE (reference sequence). The CDR3 region has the DNA TGTGCCAGCAGCTTACATCCAGCGGGGGGAACCGGGGAGCTGTTTTTT. Its protein is CASSLHPAGGTGELFF.

This sequence joins TRBV5-4 and TRBJ2-5; 8 bases are a match to TRBD1. CDR1 is SGHNT and CDR2 is YYREEE in the germline V gene (reference sequence). The CDR3 is made up of 16 amino acids. After removal of 4 bases from V and 0 bases from J, the junction contained 8 bases not matched to a gene. DNA for the CDR3: TGTGCCAGCAGCCGAAGACAGGGGCCAAACCAAGAGACCCAGTACTTC. Translating it yields CASSRRQGPNQETQYF.

V usage is TRBV7-2 and J usage is TRBJ2-7; D is undetermined. V was shortened by 5 bases and J by 0 bases, with 14 bases between the two germline ends. Germline V CDR1 and CDR2: SGHTA, FQGNSA. This CDR3 spans 15 amino acids. The CDR3 DNA follows: TGTGCCAGCAGCCCCAACTTAGCTACCTCCTACGAGCAGTACTTC. It codes for CASSPNLATSYEQYF.

This chain connects TRBV5-1 to TRBJ1-5; D call uncertain. Looked up from germline, CDR1 is SGHRS and CDR2 is YFSETQ. The V end lost 1 base, the J end lost 3 bases, and 11 bases lay between the germline ends. The CDR3 loop spans 15 amino acids. CDR3 nucleotides: TGCGCCAGCAGCTTGACGGCAGGACCCAATCAGCCCCAGCATTTT. Amino acid sequence: CASSLTAGPNQPQHF.

This chain links TRBV4-1 with TRBJ2-2, with 7 bases that match TRBD2. The germline gives CDR1 MGHRA, CDR2 YSYEKL. The CDR3 runs 15 residues. The J segment lost 5 bases and the V segment lost 1 base, leaving 4 bases of the junction unmatched. DNA for the CDR3: TGCGCCAGCAGCCAAGCTTCAGCGGGGACCGGGGAGCTGTTTTTT. It translates to CASSQASAGTGELFF.

The chain recombines TRBV11-2 with TRBJ1-1, with a tentative D call TRBD1 (6 bases). This CDR3 has 14 residues. The V gene's germline CDR1 is SGHAT and CDR2 FQNNGV. V was trimmed by 5 bases and J by 7 bases, leaving 17 bases between them. The CDR3 coding sequence is TGTGCCAGCAGCACACAGGGTATCTATAGTGAAGCTTTCTTT. Its translation is CASSTQGIYSEAFF.

The chain links TRBV5-4 to TRBJ2-5; D perhaps matches TRBD2 (6 bases). Germline values: CDR1 SGHNT, CDR2 YYREEE (reference sequence). V lost 5 bases to trimming and J lost 1 base, with 18 bases between them. The CDR3 runs 16 residues. CDR3 sequence reads: CASSSGRERGQETQYF. The CDR3 DNA follows: TGTGCCAGCAGTTCCGGTCGGGAGAGGGGCCAAGAGACCCAGTACTTC.

The rearrangement joins TRBV6-1 to TRBJ1-6; D is unclear. Per the germline V gene, CDR1 is MNHNS and CDR2 is SASEGT. V lost 4 bases to trimming and J lost 0 bases, with 13 bases between them. This CDR3 spans 17 amino acids. The CDR3 here is CASSGSGHSSYNSPLHF. CDR3 nucleotide sequence: TGTGCCAGCAGTGGCAGTGGGCATAGCTCCTATAATTCACCCCTCCACTTT.

The chain employs TRBV5-4 and TRBJ1-6; 8 nucleotides align to TRBD1. V gave up 3 bases and J gave up 11 bases; unmatched junction bases: 7. There are 14 residues in the CDR3. CDR1 is SGHNT and CDR2 is YYREEE in the germline V gene (reference sequence). The chain's CDR3 is CASSSDRDLAPLHF. CDR3 DNA: TGTGCCAGCAGCTCGGACAGGGATTTGGCACCCCTCCACTTT.

The chain carries TRBV18 and TRBJ2-7; 9 bases agree with TRBD2. The ends lost 6 bases at V and 7 bases at J; junction bases unmatched: 13. The CDR3 spans 15 residues. The V gene's germline CDR1 is KGHSH and CDR2 LQKENI. The CDR3 sequence is CASSPTEAGGQEQYF. The CDR3 nucleotides are TGTGCCAGCTCGCCTACCGAGGCGGGGGGGCAGGAGCAGTACTTC. The entire variable domain, with the rest obtained from reference TRBV18 and TRBJ2-7, is as follows: NAGVMQNPRHLVRRRGQEARLRCSPMKGHSHVYWYRQLPEEGLKFMVYLQKENIIDESGMPKERFSAEFPKEGPSILRIQQVVRGDSAAYFCASSPTEAGGQEQYFGPGTRLTVT.

V usage is TRBV10-3 and J usage is TRBJ2-1; TRBD1 agrees at 7 bases. J was trimmed by 5 bases and V by 3 bases; bases with no gene match: 7. Germline CDR1 reads ENHRY; CDR2 reads SYGVKD. The CDR3 sequence is 15 residues long. The CDR3 spells CAISEGQAGDNEQFF. CDR3 nucleotides: TGTGCCATCAGTGAAGGACAGGCGGGTGACAATGAGCAGTTCTTC.

This sequence joins TRBV14 and TRBJ1-4; D gene unclear. The CDR3 is 16 amino acids. V lost 3 bases and J lost 4, with 15 bases in between. CDR1 is SGHDN, CDR2 FVKESK, per germline. As DNA, the CDR3 is TGTGCCAGCAGCCAGTTGGGAACGTCCTTTAATGAAAAACTGTTTTTT. It is translated as CASSQLGTSFNEKLFF.

Details on this clone: In the same sample, other DNA sequences code for this CDR3. This chain connects TRBV5-1 to TRBJ2-7; D remains ambiguous. This CDR3 spans 13 amino acids. The V end lost 2 bases, the J end lost 0 bases, and 6 bases lay between the germline ends. The germline CDR1 and CDR2 sequences are SGHRS and YFSETQ. In nucleotides, the CDR3 is TGCGCCAGCAGCTTCCTCAGCTCCTACGAGCAGTACTTC. Amino acids: CASSFLSSYEQYF.

The chain recombines TRBV2 with TRBJ2-7; D not resolved. Trimming removed 6 bases from V and 6 bases from J, with 12 bases in between. Germline V gives CDR1 SNHLY, CDR2 FYNNEI. The CDR3 loop spans 12 amino acids. The DNA for the CDR3 is TGTGCCAGCAGCGTTAGTGCAGCCGAGCAGTACTTC. This translates into CASSVSAAEQYF.

The chain couples TRBV18 to TRBJ1-3; D is unresolved. The CDR3 sequence is 17 residues long. V lost 3 bases, J lost 1 base, and 16 bases lay in between. Germline values: CDR1 KGHSH, CDR2 LQKENI. CDR3 sequence (DNA): TGTGCCAGCTCACCCCCGACACGGTATGGTTCTGGAAACACCATATATTTT. It yields the protein CASSPPTRYGSGNTIYF.

This clone was seen a few times. The chain has TRBV18 and TRBJ1-6; 8 bases fit TRBD1. This CDR3 has 15 amino acids. Unmatched junction bases numbered 5, after V lost 3 bases and J lost 7 bases. Germline V gene data show CDR1 as KGHSH and CDR2 as LQKENI. The CDR3 sequence: CASSPTGGGNSPLHF. In DNA form, the CDR3 reads TGTGCCAGCTCACCTACAGGGGGAGGAAATTCACCCCTCCACTTT.